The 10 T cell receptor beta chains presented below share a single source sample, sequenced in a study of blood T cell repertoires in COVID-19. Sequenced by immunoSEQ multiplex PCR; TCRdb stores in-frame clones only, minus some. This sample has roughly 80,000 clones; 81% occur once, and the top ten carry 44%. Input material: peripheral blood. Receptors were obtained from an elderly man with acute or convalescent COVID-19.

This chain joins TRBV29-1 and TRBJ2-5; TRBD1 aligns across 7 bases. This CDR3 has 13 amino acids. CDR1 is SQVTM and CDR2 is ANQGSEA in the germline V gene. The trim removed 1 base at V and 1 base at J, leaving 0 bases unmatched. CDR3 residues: CSVEGQGQETQYF. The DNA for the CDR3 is TGCAGCGTTGAAGGACAGGGCCAAGAGACCCAGTACTTC.

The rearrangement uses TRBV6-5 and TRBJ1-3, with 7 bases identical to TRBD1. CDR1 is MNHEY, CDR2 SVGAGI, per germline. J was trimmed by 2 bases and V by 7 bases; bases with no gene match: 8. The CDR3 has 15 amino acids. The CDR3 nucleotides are TGTGCCAGCATCCCCCGGACAGGCGCTGGAAACACCATATATTTT. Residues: CASIPRTGAGNTIYF.

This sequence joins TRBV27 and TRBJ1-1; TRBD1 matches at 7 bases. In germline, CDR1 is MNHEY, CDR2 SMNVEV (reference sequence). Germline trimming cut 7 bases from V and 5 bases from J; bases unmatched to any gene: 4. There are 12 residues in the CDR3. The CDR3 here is CASTGGETEAFF. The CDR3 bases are TGTGCCAGCACAGGGGGAGAGACTGAAGCTTTCTTT.

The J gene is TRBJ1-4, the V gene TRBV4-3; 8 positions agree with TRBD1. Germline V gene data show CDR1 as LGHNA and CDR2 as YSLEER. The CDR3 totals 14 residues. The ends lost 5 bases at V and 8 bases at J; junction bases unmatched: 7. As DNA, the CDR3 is TGCGCCAGCAGCTTCAGGGGGCGAGGCGAAAAACTGTTTTTT. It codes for CASSFRGRGEKLFF.

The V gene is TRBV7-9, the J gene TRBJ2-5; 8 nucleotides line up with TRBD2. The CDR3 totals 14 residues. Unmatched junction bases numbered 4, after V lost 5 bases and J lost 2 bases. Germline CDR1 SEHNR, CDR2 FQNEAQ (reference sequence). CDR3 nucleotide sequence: TGTGCCAGCAGCCCAGGACTAGCTCAAGAGACCCAGTACTTC. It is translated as CASSPGLAQETQYF.

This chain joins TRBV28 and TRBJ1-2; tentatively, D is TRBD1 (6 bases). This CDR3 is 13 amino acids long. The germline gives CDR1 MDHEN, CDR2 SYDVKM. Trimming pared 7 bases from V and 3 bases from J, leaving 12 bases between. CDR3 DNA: TGTGCCAGCACCCTTCAGGGGTACTATGGCTACACCTTC. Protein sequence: CASTLQGYYGYTF.

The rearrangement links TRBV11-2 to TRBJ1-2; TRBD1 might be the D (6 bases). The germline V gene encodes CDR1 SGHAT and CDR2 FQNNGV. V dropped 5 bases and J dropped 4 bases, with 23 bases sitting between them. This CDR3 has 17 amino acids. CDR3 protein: CASSPGRGKSGSYGYTF. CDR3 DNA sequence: TGTGCCAGCAGCCCCGGAAGGGGGAAGAGTGGAAGCTATGGCTACACCTTC.

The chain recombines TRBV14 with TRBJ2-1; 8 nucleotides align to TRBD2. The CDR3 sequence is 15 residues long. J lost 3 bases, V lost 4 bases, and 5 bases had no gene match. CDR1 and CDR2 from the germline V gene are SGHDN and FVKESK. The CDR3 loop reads CASSRTSGNYNEQFF. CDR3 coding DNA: TGTGCCAGCAGCCGTACTAGCGGTAACTACAATGAGCAGTTCTTC.

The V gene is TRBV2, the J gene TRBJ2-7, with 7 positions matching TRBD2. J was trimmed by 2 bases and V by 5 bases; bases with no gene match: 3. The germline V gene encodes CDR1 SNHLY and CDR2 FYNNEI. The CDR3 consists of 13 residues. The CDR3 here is CASSTREAYEQYF. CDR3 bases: TGTGCCAGCAGTACCCGGGAGGCCTACGAGCAGTACTTC.

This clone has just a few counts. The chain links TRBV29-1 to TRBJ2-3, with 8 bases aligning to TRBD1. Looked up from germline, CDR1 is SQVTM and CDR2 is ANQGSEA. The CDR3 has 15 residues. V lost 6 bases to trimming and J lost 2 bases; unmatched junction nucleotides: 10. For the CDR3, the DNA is TGCAGCGTCGTCGCCCGGGACAGGCACACAGATACGCAGTATTTT. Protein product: CSVVARDRHTDTQYF.